The present T cell receptor (beta chain) was sequenced within a study of regulatory T cells in long-lasting Graves disease. The CDR3 runs 14 residues. The germline CDR1 and CDR2 sequences are SGHNT and YENEEA. Study results and caveats: There were preferences for TRBV28, TRBJ1-2 and TRBJ2-5 in persistent disease. More public clonotypes were shared by persistent patients (approximately 3,000) than by new patients (roughly 910).

The sample holds a few counts of this clonotype. The antigen is not known. At one end the junction does not follow the germline gene, possibly because of a read error. Time point reported: newly diagnosed GD, antithyroid drugs for less than 3 months. PBMCs were the source of the RNA used for TCR sequencing. The patient group derived from an endocrinology department in Xi'an, China. Construction of the TCR beta libraries employed iRepertoire HTBI primers in conjunction with Arm-PCR of CDR3 regions. TCRdb processed the multiplex PCR reads anew with MiXCR; each CDR3 protein has one entry. This repertoire shows fewer than 550,000 distinct CDR3 sequences, about a sixth found once; its top ten account for approximately 22%. These records were also assigned to another study, of T cells in Graves' hyperthyroidism and ophthalmopathy. That paper adds: The HTBI primer set was used in a first-round RT-PCR of the TCR CDR3.

This TCR was recovered from a woman aged 18 to 35 with Graves disease. The chain joins TRBV11-3 to TRBJ2-1; D may be TRBD2 (5 bases). The starting material was peripheral blood mononuclear cells (PBMCs), obtained at new diagnosis, from a patient treated with antithyroid drugs. The CDR3 reads CASGLGLGWGEQFF. CDR3 in DNA: TGTGCCAGCGGCTTAGGACTGGGGTGGGGTGAGCAGTTCTTC.